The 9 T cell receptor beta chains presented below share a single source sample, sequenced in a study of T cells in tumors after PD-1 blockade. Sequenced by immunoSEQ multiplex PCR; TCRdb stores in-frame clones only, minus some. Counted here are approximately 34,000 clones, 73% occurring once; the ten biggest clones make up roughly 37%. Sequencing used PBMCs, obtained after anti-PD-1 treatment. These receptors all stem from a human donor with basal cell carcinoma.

CDR3 DNA sequence: TGCGCCAGCAGCCAAGTGCCGAGTCCCAACTCTGGAAACACCATATATTTT. This translates into CASSQVPSPNSGNTIYF. The V call is TRBV4-3, the J call TRBJ1-3; unclear D gene. This CDR3 has 17 residues. Trimming stripped 1 base from V and 0 bases from J, with 13 bases between. Looked up from germline, CDR1 is LGHNA and CDR2 is YSLEER.

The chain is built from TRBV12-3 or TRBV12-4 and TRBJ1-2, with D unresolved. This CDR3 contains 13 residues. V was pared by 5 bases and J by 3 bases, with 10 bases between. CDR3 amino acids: CASSADIDYGYTF. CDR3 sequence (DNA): TGTGCCAGCAGTGCCGACATAGACTATGGCTACACCTTC.

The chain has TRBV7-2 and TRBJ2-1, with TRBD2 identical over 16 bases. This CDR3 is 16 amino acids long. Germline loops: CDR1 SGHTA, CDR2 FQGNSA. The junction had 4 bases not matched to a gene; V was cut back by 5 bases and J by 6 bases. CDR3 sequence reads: CASSVGLAGGLNEQFF. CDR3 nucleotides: TGTGCCAGCAGCGTGGGACTAGCGGGGGGGCTCAATGAGCAGTTCTTC.

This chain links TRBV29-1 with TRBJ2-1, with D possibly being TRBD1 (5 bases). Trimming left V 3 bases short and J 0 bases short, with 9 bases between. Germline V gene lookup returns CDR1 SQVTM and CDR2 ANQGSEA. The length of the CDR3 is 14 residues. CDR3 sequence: CSVENRSSYNEQFF. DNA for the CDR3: TGCAGCGTTGAGAACAGGAGCTCCTACAATGAGCAGTTCTTC.

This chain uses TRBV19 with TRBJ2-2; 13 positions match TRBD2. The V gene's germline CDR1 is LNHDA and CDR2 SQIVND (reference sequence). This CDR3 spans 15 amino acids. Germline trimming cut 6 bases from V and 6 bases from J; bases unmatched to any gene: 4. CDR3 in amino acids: CASSRGLAGSGELFF. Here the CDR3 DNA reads TGTGCCAGTAGCCGGGGACTAGCGGGGTCCGGGGAGCTGTTTTTT.

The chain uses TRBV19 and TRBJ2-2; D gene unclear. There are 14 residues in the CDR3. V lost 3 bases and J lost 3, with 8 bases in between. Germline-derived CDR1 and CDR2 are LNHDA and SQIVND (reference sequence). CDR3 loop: CASSIMVHTGELFF. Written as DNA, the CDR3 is TGTGCCAGTAGTATCATGGTCCACACCGGGGAGCTGTTTTTT.

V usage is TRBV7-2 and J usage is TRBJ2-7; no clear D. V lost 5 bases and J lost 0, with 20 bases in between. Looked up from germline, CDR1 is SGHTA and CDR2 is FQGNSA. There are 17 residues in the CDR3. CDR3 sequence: CASSVMSQVGGSYEQYF. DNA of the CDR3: TGTGCCAGCAGCGTTATGTCCCAGGTTGGCGGCTCCTACGAGCAGTACTTC.

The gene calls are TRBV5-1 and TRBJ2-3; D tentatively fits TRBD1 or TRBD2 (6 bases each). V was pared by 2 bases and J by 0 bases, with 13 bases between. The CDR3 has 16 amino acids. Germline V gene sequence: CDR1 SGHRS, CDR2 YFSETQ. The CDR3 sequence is CASSLLGGLSTDTQYF. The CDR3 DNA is TGCGCCAGCAGCTTACTGGGGGGCCTAAGCACAGATACGCAGTATTTT.

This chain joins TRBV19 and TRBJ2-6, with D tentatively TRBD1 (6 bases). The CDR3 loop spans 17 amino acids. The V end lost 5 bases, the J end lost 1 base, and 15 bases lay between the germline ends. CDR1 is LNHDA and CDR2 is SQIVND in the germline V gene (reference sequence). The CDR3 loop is CASSWDINSSGANVLTF. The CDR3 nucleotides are TGTGCCAGTAGTTGGGACATTAATAGTTCTGGGGCCAACGTCCTGACTTTC.